Each of the 2 T cell receptor beta chains below was sequenced from the same sample in a study of cytomegalovirus exposure and HLA in healthy donors. TCRdb's table, derived via immunoSEQ multiplex PCR, lists solely in-frame clones and lacks some. This sample yields roughly 150,000 clones, of which roughly nine tenths are seen a single time; 5.5% to 6% belongs to the top ten. Sample: PBMCs. Receptors originate from a young woman in good health and CMV-seronegative.

The rearrangement joins TRBV7-2 to TRBJ1-2, with D hard to call. The CDR3 is made up of 13 amino acids. Trimming stripped 4 bases from V and 8 bases from J, with 14 bases between. Germline loops: CDR1 SGHTA, CDR2 FQGNSA. Here the CDR3 reads CASSSSTPSGYTF. The CDR3 DNA is TGTGCCAGCAGCTCCAGCACCCCCTCCGGCTACACCTTC. The variable domain in full, completed from reference TRBV7-2 and TRBJ1-2, reads GAGVSQSPSNKVTEKGKDVELRCDPISGHTALYWYRQSLGQGLEFLIYFQGNSAPDKSGLPSDRFSAERTGGSVSTLTIQRTQQEDSAVYLCASSSSTPSGYTFGSGTRLTVV.

The rearrangement uses TRBV9 and TRBJ2-7; the match to TRBD1 covers 7 bases. After removal of 4 bases from V and 1 base from J, the junction contained 8 bases not matched to a gene. The CDR3 sequence is 15 residues long. Germline V CDR1 and CDR2: SGDLS, YYNGEE. In DNA form, the CDR3 reads TGTGCCAGCAGCAGGGACAGCACGACATCCTACGAGCAGTACTTC. This codes for CASSRDSTTSYEQYF.